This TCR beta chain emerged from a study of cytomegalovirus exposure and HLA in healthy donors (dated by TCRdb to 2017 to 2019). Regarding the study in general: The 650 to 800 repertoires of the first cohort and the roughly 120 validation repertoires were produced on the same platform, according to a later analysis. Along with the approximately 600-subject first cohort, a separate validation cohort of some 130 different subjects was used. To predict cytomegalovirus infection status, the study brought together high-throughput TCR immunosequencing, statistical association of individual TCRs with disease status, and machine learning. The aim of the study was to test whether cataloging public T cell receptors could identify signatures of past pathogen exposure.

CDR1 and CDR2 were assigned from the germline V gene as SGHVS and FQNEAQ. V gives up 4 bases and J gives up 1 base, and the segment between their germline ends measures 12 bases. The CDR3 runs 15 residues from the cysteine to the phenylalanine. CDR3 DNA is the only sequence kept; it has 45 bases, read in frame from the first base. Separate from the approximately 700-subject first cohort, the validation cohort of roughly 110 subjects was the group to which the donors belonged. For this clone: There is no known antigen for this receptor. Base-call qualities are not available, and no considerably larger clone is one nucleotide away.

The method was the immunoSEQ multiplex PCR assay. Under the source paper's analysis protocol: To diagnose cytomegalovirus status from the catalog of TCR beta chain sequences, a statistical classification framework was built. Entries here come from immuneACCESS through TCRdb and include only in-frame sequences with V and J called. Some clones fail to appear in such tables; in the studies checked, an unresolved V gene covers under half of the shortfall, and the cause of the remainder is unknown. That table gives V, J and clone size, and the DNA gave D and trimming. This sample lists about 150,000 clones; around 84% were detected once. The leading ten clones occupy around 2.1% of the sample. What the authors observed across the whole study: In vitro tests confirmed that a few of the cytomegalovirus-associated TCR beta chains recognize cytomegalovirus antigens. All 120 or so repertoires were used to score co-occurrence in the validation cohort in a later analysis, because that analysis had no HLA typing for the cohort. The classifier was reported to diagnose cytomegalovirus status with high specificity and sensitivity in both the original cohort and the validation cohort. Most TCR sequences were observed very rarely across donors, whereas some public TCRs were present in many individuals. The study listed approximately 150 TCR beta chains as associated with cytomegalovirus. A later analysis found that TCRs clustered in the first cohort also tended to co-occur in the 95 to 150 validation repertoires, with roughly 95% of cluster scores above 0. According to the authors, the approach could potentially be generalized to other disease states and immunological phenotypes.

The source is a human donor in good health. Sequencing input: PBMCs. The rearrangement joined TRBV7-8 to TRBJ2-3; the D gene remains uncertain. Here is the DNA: TGTGCCAGCAGCTCTACGGGTTGGCGCACAGATACGCAGTATTTT. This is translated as CASSSTGWRTDTQYF.